This paragraph reports one TCR beta chain. This clonotype was found many times. The target of this receptor is not known. No base quality information exists; no much larger clone differs at one position. The sample originates from a study of early T cells in non-severe SARS-CoV-2 infection (dated by TCRdb to the early 2020s). As for the study more broadly: Bulk RNA from unsorted whole blood was used for TCR sequencing, so alpha and beta chains could not be paired.

According to the germline V gene, CDR1 reads SGHNT and CDR2 reads YENEEA. CDR3 length: 15 amino acids, cysteine to phenylalanine. The retained sequence is limited to the CDR3, 45 bases, with the frame set at the first base. Germline trimming amounts to 4 bases on V and 4 bases on J, with 8 as the count of junction bases outside the gene matches. The study was a case-control design nested within a healthcare worker cohort in London, UK, with weekly nasopharyngeal swab PCR tests and blood sampling. Between 23 and 31 March 2020, the week of the UK lockdown, healthcare workers were enrolled and then followed up weekly for as long as 16 weeks. Broader findings and caveats from the paper: VDJdb matching was skewed toward anti-spike CD8 responses, so virus-specific expansions were likely underestimated and private and CD4 specificities were missed.

The library was produced with 5' RACE. The sample was run on a NextSeq 500. In the TCR library protocol, unique molecular identifiers were attached to individual cDNA molecules to correct for PCR bias and sequencing error. Both TCR alpha and beta chains were sequenced, and tight co-correlation was observed between alpha and beta sequence abundances in each sample. The paper's processing steps were these. Decombinator V4 was used to annotate the V gene, J gene and CDR3 of the TCR sequences. Expanded TCRs were defined as changing significantly between any two time points under a Poisson model with p below 0.0001. TCR abundances were normalised to the total number of TCRs sequenced per sample and expressed as counts per million. MAIT TCRs were defined by TRAV1-2 paired with TRAJ12, TRAJ20 or TRAJ33, and iNKT TCRs by TRAV10 paired with TRAJ18. VDJdb, accessed 1 November 2021, was searched for CMV, EBV and SARS-CoV-2 annotated TCRs, excluding TCRs annotated for multiple antigens. TCRdb reprocessed the public reads (quality trimming at Q25 with fastp, clone calling with MiXCR) and kept in-frame beta chains. A single entry per CDR3 protein holds the most common genes and DNA from its merged rows. The V and J calls were not made by the authors but by TCRdb's processing. In all, the sample holds roughly 58,000 distinct CDR3 sequences, and roughly 6.2% of those were seen once. The top ten constitute just under 4% of the sample.

The sequencing sample was made of whole blood. The clonotype was recovered from an adult who was a healthcare worker with PCR-confirmed SARS-CoV-2 infection or an uninfected control (not recorded which). The V and J genes are TRBV11-3 and TRBJ2-3; 7 middle bases align to TRBD1. DNA sequence: TGTGCCAGCAGCTCAAGACAGGGAATGGCAGATACGCAGTATTTT. Translated, this is CASSSRQGMADTQYF.